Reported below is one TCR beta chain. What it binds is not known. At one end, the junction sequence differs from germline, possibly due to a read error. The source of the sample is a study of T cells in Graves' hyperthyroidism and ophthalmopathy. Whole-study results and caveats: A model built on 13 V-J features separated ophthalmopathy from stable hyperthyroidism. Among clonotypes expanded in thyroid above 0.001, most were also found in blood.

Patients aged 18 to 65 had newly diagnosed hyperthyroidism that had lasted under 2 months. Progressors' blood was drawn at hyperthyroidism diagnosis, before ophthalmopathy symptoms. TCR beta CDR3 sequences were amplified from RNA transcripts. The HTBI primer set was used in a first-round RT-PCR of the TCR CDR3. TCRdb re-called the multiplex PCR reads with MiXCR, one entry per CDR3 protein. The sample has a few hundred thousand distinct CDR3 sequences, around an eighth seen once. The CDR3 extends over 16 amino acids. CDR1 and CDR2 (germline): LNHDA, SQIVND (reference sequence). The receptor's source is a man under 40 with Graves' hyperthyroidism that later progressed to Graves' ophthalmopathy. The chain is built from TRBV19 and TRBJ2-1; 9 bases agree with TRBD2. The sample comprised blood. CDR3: CASSKRGGASNNEQFF. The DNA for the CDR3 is TGTGCCAGTAGTAAACGCGGGGGGGCCTCCAACAATGAGCAGTTCTTC.